What follows is one TCR beta chain and its context. This clone was seen a handful of times. No antigen is known for it. Base qualities are not at hand, and no much larger clone is one base apart. Libraries were made using the immunoSEQ multiplex PCR assay. A mixture of 60 forward primers for TCR Vbeta segments and 13 reverse primers for TCR Jbeta segments was used in the multiplex PCR. A multiplex PCR assay on genomic DNA amplified the CDR3 region of rearranged TCR beta genes. Amplified TCR beta libraries were sequenced as 87-base-pair reads on the Illumina HiSeq System. The paper's data handling went like this. Across the roughly 600 repertoires, a later analysis counted some 81 million unique TCR beta chains, around 11 million of which were shared by at least two donors. Raw reads were error-corrected and collapsed into unique sequences by a nearest-neighbor algorithm in which closely related sequences were merged to remove PCR and sequencing errors. Alignment of CDR3 sequences to IMGT reference sequences was used to assign V, D and J gene segments. For a sequence to be retained, a match of at least six nucleotides to both a V gene segment and a J gene segment was required. A rearrangement counted as productive if the CDR3 had no stop codons and remained in frame with V and J, and every other rearrangement counted as non-productive. Following IMGT convention, CDR3 was defined as the stretch from the second conserved V-encoded cysteine to the conserved J-encoded phenylalanine. The earlier analysis of about 590 of the donors excluded sequences that lacked an unambiguous match to a single V gene segment. An earlier analysis of a few hundred of the donors called V segments functional above 56.7% productive rearrangements and segregating when the between-donor standard deviation exceeded 5%. A statistical classification framework was built to diagnose cytomegalovirus status from the catalog of TCR beta chain sequences. In a later analysis, TCR nucleotide sequences were compared against IMGT/GENE-DB human TR gene sequences so that V and J genes could be assigned. In a later analysis, CDR3 sequences and most-parsimonious VDJ recombination scenarios were assigned using the TCRdist pipeline. In a later analysis, each TCR beta chain was defined by its CDR3 amino acid sequence together with its V-gene family, and reads without a unique V-gene family were excluded. To address suspected cross-contamination and a sequencing artifact, a later analysis removed roughly 580 highly shared, low-generation-probability nucleotide sequences. A later analysis calculated a clonal expansion index for each public chain from normalized within-repertoire ranks of inferred template counts. A later analysis computed generation probabilities with a VDJ recombination model fitted to out-of-frame rearrangements, and checked the results against IGoR. Hypergeometric tests were used in a later analysis to score TCR-TCR, TCR-HLA and TCR-CMV co-occurrence, with a repertoire-size bias correction applied to the TCR pairs. To estimate false discovery rates, a later analysis permuted the HLA or CMV assignments 20 times. In a later analysis, co-occurring TCRs were grouped using DBSCAN, and TCRdist sequence similarity was added for clustering within HLA-allele-positive subsets. For co-occurrence clustering, repertoires with fewer than 30,000 or more than 120,000 public chains were excluded, along with roughly 5 repertoires with anomalous nucleotide sharing. TCRdb limited this immuneACCESS table to in-frame rearrangements with V and J called. A share of clones is missing; checked studies link under half to unresolved V genes, and the rest is unexplained. D and trimming come from the DNA, and the V and J calls and clone size come from that table. This sample has 180,000 or so clones in its table, and 80% to 90% of those were observed once. The ten largest clones add up to 4.9% of the sample.

The CDR3 runs 15 residues from the cysteine to the phenylalanine. Only the CDR3 portion is preserved as DNA: 45 bases, with reading frame beginning at the first base. The germline V gene (reference sequence) gives CDR1 as LNHNV and CDR2 as YYDKDF. Between the V and J ends, shortened by 0 bases and 4 bases respectively, the junction contains 12 bases. The cohort was made up of 666 healthy bone marrow donors. Cohort members were all nominally healthy when sampled, although unrecorded immune exposures were likely present. The donor tested CMV seropositive and was one of the 289 seropositive cohort members. A peripheral blood sample was collected from each donor, and TCR beta sequencing was performed on peripheral blood mononuclear cells. Genomic DNA extraction from the blood cell samples was performed with the Qiagen DNeasy Blood Extraction Kit. This sample stems from a study of cytomegalovirus exposure and HLA in healthy donors (dated by TCRdb to between 2016 and 2019). The study in broad terms: An earlier analysis of a few hundred of the donors reported 276 Gb of sequence data and 95 million to 140 million unique TCR beta sequences obtained from 150 million to 200 million T cells. Along with the roughly 700-subject first cohort, a separate validation cohort of 120 different subjects was used. The study used immunosequencing to profile the T cell repertoires of approximately 650 subjects and linked those repertoires to cytomegalovirus serostatus. Because of strong linkage in the cohort, five DR-DQ haplotypes were treated as single units for association and clustering. The study was designed to test whether signatures of past pathogen exposure could be identified by cataloging public T cell receptors. Class I and class II HLA loci were covered by the typing at four-digit resolution. A later analysis re-analyzed previously published TCR beta repertoires from approximately 700 donors and added high-resolution HLA genotyping to study TCR occurrence patterns. All discovery cohort repertoires had been generated on a single sequencing platform. An early release that covered around 590 HLA-typed donors contained around 300 gigabases of sequencing data and 85 million to 100 million unique TCR sequences. Typing coverage varied by locus: about 629-630 donors for A, B, C, DRB1 and DQB1; roughly 510 for DQA1; about 600 for DPA1; 400 to 480 for DPB1. On average, about 200,000 unique TCR beta nucleotide sequences were sequenced per donor among a few hundred genotyped donors of the cohort, with 15% to 20% of those sequences being non-productive. Donor age, sex, ethnicity and CMV serostatus were collected together with the repertoire data. A later genetic analysis took genome-wide SNP genotypes for about 55% of the 666 donors and used that subset as a discovery cohort. To predict cytomegalovirus infection status, the study brought together high-throughput TCR immunosequencing, statistical association of individual TCRs with disease status, and machine learning. Among the roughly 390 genotyped donors, around 81% belonged to the genetic ancestry cluster associated with self-reported Caucasian donors. In an earlier analysis of more than 550 of the donors, high-throughput TCR beta sequencing was used to judge whether each TCR beta V gene segment behaved as functional or pseudogenic. Rather than using new phenotypic data, the later analysis identified candidate immune exposures from TCR beta sequences and from how often those sequences occurred across donors.

Broad study findings and their caveats: In a later analysis, the rate of TCR association differed among HLA loci, with DRB1 alleles having the most associated TCRs and HLA-C alleles having the fewest. Several of the top co-occurrence clusters appeared to be linked to parvovirus B19, influenza, CMV and Epstein-Barr virus, according to a later analysis. A few of the identified cytomegalovirus-associated TCR beta chains were confirmed in vitro to be specific for cytomegalovirus antigens. Cytomegalovirus status was reported to be diagnosed by the classifier with high specificity and sensitivity in both the original and validation cohorts. A group of highly shared sequence variants was considered likely to be a technical artifact of the sequencing pipeline. In an earlier analysis of some 500 of the donors, most TCR beta V segments appeared in productive rearrangements about 87% or about 30% of the time, broadly matching IMGT annotations. Across donors, most TCR sequences were observed very rarely, whereas some public TCRs were present in many individuals. A further reported finding was that TCR beta sequences accurately predicted the HLA-A and HLA-B alleles for most subjects in the first cohort. At a false discovery rate of 0.05, a later analysis linked about 17,000 TCR beta sequences to specific HLA alleles. The 87-base-pair reads could not distinguish some IMGT-functional V segments, including TRBV6-2 and TRBV6-3, so those segments were excluded. The study listed approximately 150 TCR beta chains as associated with cytomegalovirus. The authors suggested that the approach could potentially be extended to other disease states and immunological phenotypes. Assigning TCR associations to individual alleles was difficult when HLA alleles, especially DR and DQ, strongly co-occurred. A later genetic analysis associated a missense DCLRE1C variant with V-gene and J-gene trimming of TCR beta chains, and an independent cohort replicated the association. According to a later analysis, most CMV-associated TCR beta chains appeared to be HLA-restricted, and the HLA associations seemed to be driven largely by CMV exposure. For the cohort, immune exposure information was limited to CMV serostatus. A later genetic analysis reported fewer N-insertions in productive TCRs among donors in an Asian-associated ancestry cluster than the roughly 700-donor mean. Sequencing depth was assumed to be roughly uniform across donors in the presence/absence analyses, though that assumption may not hold. Because HLA typing was unavailable for some donors at each locus, only the typed subset was used in association tests. The cohort was sequenced for TCR beta chains only, and without alpha or paired-chain data the features that could be detected were limited. Linkage disequilibrium might explain the correlated functional status among segregating V segments, but an unknown experimental factor could not be excluded. Because counts were too low, around 18 rarely observed V segments, including chromosome 9 orphons, were left out of the earlier analysis of roughly 600 of the donors. In a later analysis, HLA-associated TCR beta chains showed more clonal expansion and lower generation probabilities than non-associated chains that were equally common.

This clonotype was sampled from a woman aged 18-35 years in good health and CMV-seropositive. The V gene is TRBV15 and the J gene is TRBJ1-2; the D gene identity is not certain. The sample consisted of PBMCs. The CDR3 reads as follows: CATSRDGGFSYGYTF. The sequenced DNA: TGTGCCACCAGCAGAGATGGAGGGTTCAGCTATGGCTACACCTTC.